The T cell receptor beta chain under discussion was sequenced for a study of T cell responses to AZD1222 COVID-19 vaccine. Study-level findings and limits: Spike-specific TCRs gained breadth and depth after people received two AZD1222 doses.

This CDR3 has 14 residues. V dropped 0 bases and J dropped 6 bases, with 10 bases sitting between them. Germline loops: CDR1 LGHNA, CDR2 YNFKEQ. About this clone itself: The antigen is undetermined.

Sequencing was performed with immunoSEQ multiplex PCR; in TCRdb, only in-frame clones are kept and a portion is missing. The sample includes over 100,000 clones, more than 90% seen only once; the top ten take 1.5% to 2%. This clonotype originated in an adult in good health. Specimen: peripheral blood, collected on day 0 of AZD1222 vaccination. The chain employs TRBV4-2 and TRBJ2-3; no definite D call. The DNA for the CDR3 is TGTGCCAGCAGCCAAGACGTCTTTCGTGATACGCAGTATTTT. Translated: CASSQDVFRDTQYF.